A selection of T cell receptor beta chains follows, all from one sample in a study of blood T cell repertoires in COVID-19. Method: immunoSEQ multiplex PCR; TCRdb's copy keeps in-frame clones and lacks some. Counted here are 150,000 to 200,000 clones, roughly 90% occurring once; the ten biggest clones make up 0.45% to 0.65%. Material: peripheral blood. Receptor source: a man over 45 with acute or convalescent COVID-19. CDR3s include the opening cysteine and the closing phenylalanine or tryptophan. The size field is filled for only some rows; it gives once, few, many or a size class.

J,size,V,CDR3
TRBJ2-6,.,TRBV5-4,CASSLAGANVLTF
TRBJ2-7,.,TRBV2,CASSEGDSGRSYEQYF
TRBJ2-2,.,TRBV28,CASSFGEVVGGELFF
TRBJ2-2,once,TRBV9,CARSTSGGGTGELFF
TRBJ1-4,.,TRBV19,CASSIGWTPEKLFF
TRBJ2-7,once,TRBV9,CASSVGGQGIEYEQYF
TRBJ1-2,.,TRBV19,CASSTGQGALHGYTF
TRBJ2-7,.,TRBV29-1,CSVELAGGSYEQYF
TRBJ2-5,.,TRBV9,CASSPPTGFLGETQYF
TRBJ2-1,.,TRBV11-2,CASSLAQFNEQFF
TRBJ2-7,.,TRBV2,CASRYGQGGRYEQYF
TRBJ1-6,.,TRBV7-9,CASSLEAGGISPLHF
TRBJ1-5,.,TRBV7-9,CASSLGPGGQPQHF
TRBJ1-1,.,TRBV25-1,CASMSTGAMTEAFF
TRBJ2-1,.,TRBV2,CASIEGWRGGYEQFF
TRBJ1-2,.,TRBV3-1/TRBV3-2,CASSQVGTGLHGYTF
TRBJ1-6,.,TRBV11-2,CASSSTDTNSPLHF
TRBJ1-2,.,TRBV2,CASTGTLLSYGDGYTF
TRBJ2-3,.,TRBV11-3,CASSFGRGVTDTQYF
TRBJ1-1,.,TRBV28,CASSSSGQGRTEAFF
TRBJ2-1,.,TRBV5-4,CASSLGGPSGRAQNEQFF
TRBJ1-3,.,TRBV6-6,CASSYGHLSSGNTIYF
TRBJ1-1,.,TRBV7-8,CASSFRVNTEAFF
TRBJ2-2,once,TRBV7-9,CASSSQASGNTGELFF
TRBJ2-3,once,TRBV4-1,CASSPPLAKSTDTQYF
TRBJ2-1,.,TRBV3-1/TRBV3-2,CASSQRGGGAGNEQFF
TRBJ1-4,.,TRBV7-9,CASSLRSGAQGEKLFF